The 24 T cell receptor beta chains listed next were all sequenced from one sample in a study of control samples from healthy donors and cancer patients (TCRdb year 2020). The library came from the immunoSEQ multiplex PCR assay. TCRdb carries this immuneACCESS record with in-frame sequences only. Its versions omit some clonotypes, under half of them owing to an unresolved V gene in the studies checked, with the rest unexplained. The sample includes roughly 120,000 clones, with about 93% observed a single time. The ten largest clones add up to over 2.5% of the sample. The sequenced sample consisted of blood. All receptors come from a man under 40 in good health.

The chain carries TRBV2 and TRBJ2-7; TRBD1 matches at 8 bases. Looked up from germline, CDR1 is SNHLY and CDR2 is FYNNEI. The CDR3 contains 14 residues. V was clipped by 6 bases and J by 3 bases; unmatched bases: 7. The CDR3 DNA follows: TGTGCCAGCAGGTACAGGGGGAGCCTCTACGAGCAGTACGTC. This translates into CASRYRGSLYEQYV.

CDR3 in DNA: TGTGCCAGCAGTGAATCGCCGGGGACGACCTACGAGCAGTACTTC. This codes for CASSESPGTTYEQYF. The chain has TRBV2 and TRBJ2-7; D may correspond to TRBD1 or TRBD2 (5 bases each). The CDR3 is 15 amino acids. With 2 bases removed from V and 2 bases from J, the gap between germline ends came to 13 bases. CDR1 SNHLY and CDR2 FYNNEI come from the germline V gene.

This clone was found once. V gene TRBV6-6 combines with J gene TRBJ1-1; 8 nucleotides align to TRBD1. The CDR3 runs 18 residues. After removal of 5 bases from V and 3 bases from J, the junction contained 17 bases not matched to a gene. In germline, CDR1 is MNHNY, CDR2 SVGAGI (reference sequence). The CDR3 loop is CASSLQGEELRTDTEAFF. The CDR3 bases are TGTGCCAGCAGTCTACAGGGGGAAGAGTTGAGGACGGACACTGAAGCTTTCTTT.

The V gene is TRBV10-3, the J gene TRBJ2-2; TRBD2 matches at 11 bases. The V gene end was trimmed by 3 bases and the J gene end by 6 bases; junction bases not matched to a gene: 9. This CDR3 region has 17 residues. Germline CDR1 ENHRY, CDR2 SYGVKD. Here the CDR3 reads CAISERLAGGPAGELFF. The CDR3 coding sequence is TGTGCCATCAGTGAAAGGCTAGCGGGAGGCCCGGCCGGGGAGCTGTTTTTT.

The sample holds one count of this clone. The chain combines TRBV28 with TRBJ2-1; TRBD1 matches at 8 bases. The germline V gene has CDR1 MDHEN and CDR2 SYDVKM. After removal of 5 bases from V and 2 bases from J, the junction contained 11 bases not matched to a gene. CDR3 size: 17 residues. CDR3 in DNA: TGTGCCAGCAGTGTTATTTCTAGACAGGGGACCTACAATGAGCAGTTCTTC. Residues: CASSVISRQGTYNEQFF.

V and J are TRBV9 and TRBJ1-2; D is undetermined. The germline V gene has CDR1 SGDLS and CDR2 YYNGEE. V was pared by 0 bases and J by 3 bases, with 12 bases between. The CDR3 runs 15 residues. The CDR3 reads CASSVGRATHYGYTF. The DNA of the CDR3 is TGTGCCAGCAGCGTAGGCCGGGCGACACACTATGGCTACACCTTC. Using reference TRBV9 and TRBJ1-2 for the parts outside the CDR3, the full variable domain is DSGVTQTPKHLITATGQRVTLRCSPRSGDLSVYWYQQSLDQGLQFLIQYYNGEERAKGNILERFSAQQFPDLHSELNLSSLELGDSALYFCASSVGRATHYGYTFGSGTRLTVV.

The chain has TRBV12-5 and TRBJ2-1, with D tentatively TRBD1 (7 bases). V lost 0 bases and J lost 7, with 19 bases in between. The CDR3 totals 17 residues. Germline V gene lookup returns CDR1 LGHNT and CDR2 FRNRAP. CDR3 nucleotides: TGTGCTAGTGGTTTGGTACGCGGGGACAGCTTGACAAATGAGCAGTTCTTC. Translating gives CASGLVRGDSLTNEQFF.

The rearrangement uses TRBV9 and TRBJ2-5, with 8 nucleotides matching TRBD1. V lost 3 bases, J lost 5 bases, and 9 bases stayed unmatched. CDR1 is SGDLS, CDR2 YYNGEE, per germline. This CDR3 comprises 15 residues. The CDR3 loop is CASSASGGLWETQYF. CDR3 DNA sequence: TGTGCCAGCAGCGCTTCAGGGGGCTTATGGGAGACCCAGTACTTC.

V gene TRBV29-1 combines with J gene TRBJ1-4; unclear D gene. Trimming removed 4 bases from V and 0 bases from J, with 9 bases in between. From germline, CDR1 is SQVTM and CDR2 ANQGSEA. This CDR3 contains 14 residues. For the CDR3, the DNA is TGCAGCGTTGTTCCCCGGGCAACTAATGAAAAACTGTTTTTT. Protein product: CSVVPRATNEKLFF.

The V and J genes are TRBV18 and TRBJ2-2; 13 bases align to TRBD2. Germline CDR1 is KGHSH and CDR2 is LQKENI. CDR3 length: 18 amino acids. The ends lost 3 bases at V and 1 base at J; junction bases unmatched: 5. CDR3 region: CASSPSTSGGRNTGELFF. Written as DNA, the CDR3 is TGTGCCAGCTCACCTTCGACTAGCGGGGGGCGGAACACCGGGGAGCTGTTTTTT.

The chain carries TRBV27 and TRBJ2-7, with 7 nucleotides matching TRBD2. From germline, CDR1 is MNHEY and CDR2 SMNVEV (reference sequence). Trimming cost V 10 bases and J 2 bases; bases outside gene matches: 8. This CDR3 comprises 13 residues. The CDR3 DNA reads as TGTGCCACCACCTCCGGGAGGACCTACGAGCAGTACTTC. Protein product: CATTSGRTYEQYF.

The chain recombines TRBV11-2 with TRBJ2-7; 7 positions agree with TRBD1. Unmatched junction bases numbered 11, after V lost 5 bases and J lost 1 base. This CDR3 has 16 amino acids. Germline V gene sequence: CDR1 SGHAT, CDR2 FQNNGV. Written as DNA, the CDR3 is TGTGCCAGCAGCCAAATCCCCGGGACAGCATCCTACGAGCAGTACTTC. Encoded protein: CASSQIPGTASYEQYF. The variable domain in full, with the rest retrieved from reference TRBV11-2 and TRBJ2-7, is EAGVAQSPRYKIIEKRQSVAFWCNPISGHATLYWYQQILGQGPKLLIQFQNNGVVDDSQLPKDRFSAERLKGVDSTLKIQPAKLEDSAVYLCASSQIPGTASYEQYFGPGTRLTVT.

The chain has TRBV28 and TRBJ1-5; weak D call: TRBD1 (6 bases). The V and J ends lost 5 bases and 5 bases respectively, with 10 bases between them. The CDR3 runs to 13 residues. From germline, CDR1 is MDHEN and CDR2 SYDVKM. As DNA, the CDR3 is TGTGCCAGCAGTGGACAGTCTTATCAGCCCCAGCATTTT. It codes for CASSGQSYQPQHF.

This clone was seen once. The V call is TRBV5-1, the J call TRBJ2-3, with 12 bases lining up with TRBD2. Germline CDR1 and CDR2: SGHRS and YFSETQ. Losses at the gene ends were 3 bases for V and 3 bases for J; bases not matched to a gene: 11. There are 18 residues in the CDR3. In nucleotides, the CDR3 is TGCGCCAGCAGCTACCTGACTCCTGGACTAGCGGGGACAGATACGCAGTATTTT. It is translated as CASSYLTPGLAGTDTQYF.

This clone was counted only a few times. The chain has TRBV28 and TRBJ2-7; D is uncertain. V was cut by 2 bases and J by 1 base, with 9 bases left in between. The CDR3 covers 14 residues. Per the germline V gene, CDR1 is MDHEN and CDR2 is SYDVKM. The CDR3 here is CASSLRGGSYEQYF. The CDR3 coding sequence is TGTGCCAGCAGTTTACGTGGCGGATCCTACGAGCAGTACTTC.

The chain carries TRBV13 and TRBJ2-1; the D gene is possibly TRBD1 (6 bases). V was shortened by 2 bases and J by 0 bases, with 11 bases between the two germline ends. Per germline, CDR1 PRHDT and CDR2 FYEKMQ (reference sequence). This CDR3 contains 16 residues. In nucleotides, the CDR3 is TGTGCCAGCAGCTTACGTGGGACATACTCCTACAATGAGCAGTTCTTC. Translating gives CASSLRGTYSYNEQFF.

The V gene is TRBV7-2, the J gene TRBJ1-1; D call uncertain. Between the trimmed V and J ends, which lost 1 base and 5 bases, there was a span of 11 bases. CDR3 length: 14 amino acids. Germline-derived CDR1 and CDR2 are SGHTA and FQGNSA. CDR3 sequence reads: CASSLEGTRTEAFF. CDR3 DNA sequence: TGTGCCAGCAGCTTAGAAGGAACCCGTACTGAAGCTTTCTTT.

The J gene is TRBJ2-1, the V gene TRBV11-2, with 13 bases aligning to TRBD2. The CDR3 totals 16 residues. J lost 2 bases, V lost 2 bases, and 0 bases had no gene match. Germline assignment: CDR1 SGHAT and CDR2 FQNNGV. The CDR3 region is CASSLTSGGAYNEQFF. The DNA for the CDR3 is TGTGCCAGCAGCTTAACTAGCGGGGGGGCCTACAATGAGCAGTTCTTC.

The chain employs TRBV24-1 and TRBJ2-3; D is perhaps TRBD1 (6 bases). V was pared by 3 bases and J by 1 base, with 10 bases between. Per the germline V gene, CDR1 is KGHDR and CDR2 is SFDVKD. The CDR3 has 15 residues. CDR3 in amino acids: CATSDAGVGTDTQYF. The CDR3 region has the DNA TGTGCCACCAGTGATGCAGGGGTAGGCACAGATACGCAGTATTTT.

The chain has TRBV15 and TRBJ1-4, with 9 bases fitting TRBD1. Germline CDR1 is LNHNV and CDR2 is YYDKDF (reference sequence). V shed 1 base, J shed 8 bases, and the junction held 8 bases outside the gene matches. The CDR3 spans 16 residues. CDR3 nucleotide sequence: TGTGCCACCAGCAGAGCGCGGGGACAGGGAGGCGAAAAACTGTTTTTT. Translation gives CATSRARGQGGEKLFF.

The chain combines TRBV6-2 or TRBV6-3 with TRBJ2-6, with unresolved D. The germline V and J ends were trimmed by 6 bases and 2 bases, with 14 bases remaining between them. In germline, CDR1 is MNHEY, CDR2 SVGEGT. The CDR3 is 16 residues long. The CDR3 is CASSQPSIPGANVLTF. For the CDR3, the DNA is TGTGCCAGCAGCCAACCTTCGATTCCTGGGGCCAACGTCCTGACTTTC.

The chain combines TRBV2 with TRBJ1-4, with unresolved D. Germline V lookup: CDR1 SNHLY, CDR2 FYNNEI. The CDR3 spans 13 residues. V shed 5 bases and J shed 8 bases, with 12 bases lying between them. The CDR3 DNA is TGTGCCAGCAGTTTCCGACCGGGGGAAAAACTGTTTTTT. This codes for CASSFRPGEKLFF.

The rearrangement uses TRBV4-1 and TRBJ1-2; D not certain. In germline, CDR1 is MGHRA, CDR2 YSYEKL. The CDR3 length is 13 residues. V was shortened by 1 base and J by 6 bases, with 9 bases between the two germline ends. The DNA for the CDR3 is TGCGCCAGCAGCCAAGGTAGCAGTCATGGCTACACCTTC. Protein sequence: CASSQGSSHGYTF.

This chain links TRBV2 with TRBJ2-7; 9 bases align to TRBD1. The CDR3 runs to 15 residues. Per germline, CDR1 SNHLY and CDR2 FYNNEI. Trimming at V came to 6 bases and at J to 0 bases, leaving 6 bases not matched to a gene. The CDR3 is CASSLGQGSSYEQYF. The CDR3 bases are TGTGCCAGCAGCCTAGGACAGGGGAGCTCCTACGAGCAGTACTTC.